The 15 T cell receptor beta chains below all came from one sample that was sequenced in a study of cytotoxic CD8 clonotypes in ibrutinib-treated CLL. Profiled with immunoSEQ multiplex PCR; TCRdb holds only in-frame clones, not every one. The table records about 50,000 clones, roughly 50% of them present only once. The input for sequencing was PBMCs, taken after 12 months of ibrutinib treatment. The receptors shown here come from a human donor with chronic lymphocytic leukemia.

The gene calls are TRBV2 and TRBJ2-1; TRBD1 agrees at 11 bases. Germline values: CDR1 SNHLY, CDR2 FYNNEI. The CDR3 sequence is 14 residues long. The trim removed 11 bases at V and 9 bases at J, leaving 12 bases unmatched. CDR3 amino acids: CARRTGGSTREQFF. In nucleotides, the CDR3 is TGTGCCCGCCGGACAGGGGGCTCTACCCGTGAGCAGTTCTTC.

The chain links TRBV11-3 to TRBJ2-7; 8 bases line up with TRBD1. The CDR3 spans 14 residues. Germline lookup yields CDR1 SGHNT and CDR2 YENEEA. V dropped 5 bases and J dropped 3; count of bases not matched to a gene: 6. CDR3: CASSKTGANYEQYF. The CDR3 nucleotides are TGTGCCAGCAGCAAGACAGGGGCGAACTACGAGCAGTACTTC.

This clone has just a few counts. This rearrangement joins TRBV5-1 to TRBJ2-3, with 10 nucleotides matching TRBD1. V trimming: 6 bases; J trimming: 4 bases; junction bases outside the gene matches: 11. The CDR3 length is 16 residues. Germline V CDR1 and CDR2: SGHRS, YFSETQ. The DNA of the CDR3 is TGCGCCAGCACTAGAAGGGGACAGGGGTACTCAGATACGCAGTATTTT. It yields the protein CASTRRGQGYSDTQYF.

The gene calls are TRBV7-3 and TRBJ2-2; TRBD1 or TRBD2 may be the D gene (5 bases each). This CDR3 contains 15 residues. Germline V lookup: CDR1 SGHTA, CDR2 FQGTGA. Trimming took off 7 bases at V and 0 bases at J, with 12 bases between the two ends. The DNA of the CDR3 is TGTGCCAGCATTAGGGACCAAGCGAACACCGGGGAGCTGTTTTTT. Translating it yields CASIRDQANTGELFF.

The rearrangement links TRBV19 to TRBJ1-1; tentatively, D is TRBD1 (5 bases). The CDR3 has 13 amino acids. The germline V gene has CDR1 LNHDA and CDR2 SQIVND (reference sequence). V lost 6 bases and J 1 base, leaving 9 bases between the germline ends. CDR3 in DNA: TGTGCCAGTAGGGACACGCCGAACACTGAAGCTTTCTTT. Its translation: CASRDTPNTEAFF.

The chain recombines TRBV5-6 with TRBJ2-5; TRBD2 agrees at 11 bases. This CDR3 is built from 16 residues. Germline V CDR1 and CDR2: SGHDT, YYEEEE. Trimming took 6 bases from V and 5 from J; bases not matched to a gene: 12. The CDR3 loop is CASTFGASGRQETQYF. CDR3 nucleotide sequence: TGTGCCAGCACCTTTGGGGCTAGCGGGAGGCAGGAGACCCAGTACTTC.

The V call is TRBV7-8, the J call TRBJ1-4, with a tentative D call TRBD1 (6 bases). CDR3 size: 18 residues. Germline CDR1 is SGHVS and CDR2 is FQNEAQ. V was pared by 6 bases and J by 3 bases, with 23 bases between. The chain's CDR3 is CASSPRDTRRRSNEKLFF. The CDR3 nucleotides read TGTGCCAGCAGTCCCCGGGACACCCGAAGGAGGTCTAATGAAAAACTGTTTTTT.

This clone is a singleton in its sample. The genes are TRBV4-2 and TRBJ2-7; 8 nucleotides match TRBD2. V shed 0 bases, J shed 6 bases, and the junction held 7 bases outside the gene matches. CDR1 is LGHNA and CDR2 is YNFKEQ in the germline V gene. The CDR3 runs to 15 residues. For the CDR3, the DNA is TGTGCCAGCAGCCAAGATGCCAGCGGGAGTTTCGAGCAGTACTTC. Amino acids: CASSQDASGSFEQYF.

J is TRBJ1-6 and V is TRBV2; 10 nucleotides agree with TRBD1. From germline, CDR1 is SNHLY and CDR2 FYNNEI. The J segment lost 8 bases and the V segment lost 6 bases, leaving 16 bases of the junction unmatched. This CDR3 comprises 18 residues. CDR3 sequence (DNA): TGTGCCAGCAGACCGGGACAGGGGTTTTCACGGGTGGATTCACCCCTCCACTTT. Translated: CASRPGQGFSRVDSPLHF.

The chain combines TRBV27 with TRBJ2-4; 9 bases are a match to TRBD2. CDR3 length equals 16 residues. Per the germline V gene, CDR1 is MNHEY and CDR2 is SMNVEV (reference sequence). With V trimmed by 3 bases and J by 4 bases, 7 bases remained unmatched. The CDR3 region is CASSFLAGSPKNIQYF. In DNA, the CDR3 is TGTGCCAGCAGTTTCCTAGCGGGATCCCCTAAAAACATTCAGTACTTC.

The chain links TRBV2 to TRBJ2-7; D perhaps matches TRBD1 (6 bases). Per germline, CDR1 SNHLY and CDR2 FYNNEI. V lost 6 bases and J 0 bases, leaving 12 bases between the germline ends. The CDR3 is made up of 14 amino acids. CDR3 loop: CASSLGASSYEQYF. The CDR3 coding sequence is TGTGCCAGCAGCCTGGGGGCCAGCTCCTACGAGCAGTACTTC.

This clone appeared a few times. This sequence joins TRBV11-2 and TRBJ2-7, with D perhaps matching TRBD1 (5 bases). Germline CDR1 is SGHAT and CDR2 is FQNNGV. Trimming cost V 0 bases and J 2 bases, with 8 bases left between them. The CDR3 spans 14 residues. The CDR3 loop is CASSLDVGPYEQYF. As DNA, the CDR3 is TGTGCCAGCAGCTTAGACGTGGGGCCCTACGAGCAGTACTTC.

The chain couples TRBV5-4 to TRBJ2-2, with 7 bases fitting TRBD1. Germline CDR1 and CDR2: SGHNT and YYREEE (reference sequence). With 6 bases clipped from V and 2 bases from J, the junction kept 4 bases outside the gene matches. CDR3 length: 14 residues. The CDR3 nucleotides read TGTGCCAGCAATGACAGGGATAACACCGGGGAGCTGTTTTTT. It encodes CASNDRDNTGELFF.

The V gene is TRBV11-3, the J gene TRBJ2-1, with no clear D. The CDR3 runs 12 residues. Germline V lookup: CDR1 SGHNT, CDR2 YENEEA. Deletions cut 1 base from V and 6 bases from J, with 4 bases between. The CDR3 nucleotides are TGTGCCAGCAGCTTAGTGGGCAATGAGCAGTTCTTC. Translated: CASSLVGNEQFF.

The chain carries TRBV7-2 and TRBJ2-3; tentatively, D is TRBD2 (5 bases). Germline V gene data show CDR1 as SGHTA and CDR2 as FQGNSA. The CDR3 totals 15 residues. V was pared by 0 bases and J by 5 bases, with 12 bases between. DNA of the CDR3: TGTGCCAGCAGCTTAGCGGGAGCCGGGGTAGATACGCAGTATTTT. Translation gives CASSLAGAGVDTQYF.